The rows below give T cell receptor beta chains drawn from one sample of a study of T-cell memory formation after mild COVID-19. Each CDR3 protein is one row after TCRdb ran MiXCR on the 5' RACE reads. The table includes around 200,000 distinct CDR3 sequences, under 12% detected once. The sample taken for sequencing was PBMCs or a T cell subset sorted from them (not recorded which). These receptors were collected from a man between 18 and 29 years old who had mild COVID-19 (a few samples of this study predate the infection). Cell type and time point are not known. The CDR3 runs from the conserved cysteine through the conserved F or W. The D gene is left open where the match is weak. Clone size is shown for a subset of rows, as once, few, many or a class of expanded clone.

v_call,d_call,clone_size,j_call,cdr3_nt,cdr3_aa
TRBV2,TRBD1,-,TRBJ2-3,TGTGCCAGCAGTTCACAGGGGAGATCAGATACGCAGTATTTT,CASSSQGRSDTQYF
TRBV5-5,-,-,TRBJ1-2,TGTGCCAGCAGCTTGCAGGGCTACTATGGCTACACCTTC,CASSLQGYYGYTF
TRBV25-1,-,many,TRBJ2-7,TGTGCCAGCAGTGCCGGATACGGCTACGAGCAGTACTTC,CASSAGYGYEQYF
TRBV7-2,TRBD2,-,TRBJ2-5,TGTGCCAGCAGCTTAGTAGTGGGAAGCGGGGGGGCAGAGACCCAGTACTTC,CASSLVVGSGGAETQYF
TRBV5-6,TRBD1,-,TRBJ1-6,TGTGCCAGCAGCTTAAACAGGGGGCATGTGGATTCACCCCTCCACTTT,CASSLNRGHVDSPLHF
TRBV18,TRBD1,-,TRBJ1-2,TGTGCCAGCTCCCGCGCAGGGGGCCCGGAGTATGGCTACACCTTC,CASSRAGGPEYGYTF
TRBV5-1,-,few,TRBJ1-1,TGCGCCCCACCGCCGGGGGGGGAGCAGGGAGCTTTCTTT,CAPPPGGEQGAFF
TRBV11-2,-,-,TRBJ1-1,TGTGCCAGCAGCTCACAAGTCATGAACACTGAAGCTTTCTTT,CASSSQVMNTEAFF
TRBV19,TRBD1,few,TRBJ1-5,TGTGCCAGTAGTAGAGCCGGGACAGGCTATAGCAATCAGCCCCAGCATTTT,CASSRAGTGYSNQPQHF
TRBV9,-,few,TRBJ2-5,TGTGCCAGCAGCGTACGAGGGGGGGCAAGGCAAGAGACCCAGTACTTC,CASSVRGGARQETQYF
TRBV7-2,-,few,TRBJ2-2,TGTGCCAGCAGCTTGCCCTTGGGGGAGCTGTTTTTT,CASSLPLGELFF
TRBV6-5,-,few,TRBJ1-2,TGTGCCAGCAGCGGGACGTACGATGGCTACACCTTC,CASSGTYDGYTF
TRBV7-3,TRBD2,few,TRBJ2-2,TGTGCCAGCAGCATGCAGCGGGGGAACACCGGGGAGCTGTTTTTT,CASSMQRGNTGELFF
TRBV7-2,-,-,TRBJ1-2,TGTGCCAGCAGCTTATCGGAAGGCTATGGCTACACCTTC,CASSLSEGYGYTF
TRBV7-6,-,-,TRBJ2-5,TGTGCCAGCAGCTTAGGGCAGGGCACCTTTCTAGACTTC,CASSLGQGTFLDF
TRBV20-1,-,many,TRBJ1-5,TGCAGTGCTACGCAGGGGCTCTCTCAGCCCCAGCATTTT,CSATQGLSQPQHF
TRBV30,-,few,TRBJ1-1,TGTGCCTGGGGCTACATGAACACTGAAGCTTTCTTT,CAWGYMNTEAFF
TRBV4-3,-,-,TRBJ2-2,TGCGCCAGCAGCCGGGCATTCTCCGGGAACACCGGGGAGCTGTTTTTT,CASSRAFSGNTGELFF
TRBV12-3/TRBV12-4,-,many,TRBJ1-5,TGTGCCAGCGGAGTCGGCGCCAGCAATCAGCCCCAGCATTTT,CASGVGASNQPQHF
TRBV20-1,-,few,TRBJ1-2,TGCAGTGCTAGTCCAGGCCCATCCCGGGCCCGCTACACCTTC,CSASPGPSRARYTF
TRBV12-3/TRBV12-4,-,-,TRBJ1-5,TGTGCCAGCACCCTCAGGGGTAATCAGCCCCAGCATTTT,CASTLRGNQPQHF
TRBV18,-,-,TRBJ2-7,TGTGCCAGCTCACCACAGGGGCGTACCTACGAGCAGTACTTC,CASSPQGRTYEQYF
TRBV7-3,-,few,TRBJ1-1,TGTGCCAGCAGCTTAACGTTTGGCATACAGGAAGCTTTCTTT,CASSLTFGIQEAFF
TRBV3-1,-,-,TRBJ1-2,TGTGCCAGCAGCCAAACAAGGGGAGTAACGGGCGGCTACACCTTC,CASSQTRGVTGGYTF
TRBV28,TRBD2,many,TRBJ2-1,TGTGCCGGACTAGCGGGGGGGAGATCCTACAATGAGCAGTTCTTC,CAGLAGGRSYNEQFF
TRBV2,-,few,TRBJ2-7,TGTGCCAGCCGGTCGGGGGCCGGAGAGCAGTACTTC,CASRSGAGEQYF
TRBV5-1,-,many,TRBJ2-1,TGCGCCAGCAGCTTGGTCCGCAACGACTACAATGAGCAGTTCTTC,CASSLVRNDYNEQFF
TRBV19,-,once,TRBJ1-2,TGTGCCAGTAAGGCCAGGGAGGATGGCTACACCTTC,CASKAREDGYTF